This T cell receptor (beta chain) emerged from a study of blood T cell repertoires in COVID-19. About the study: The United States, Italy and Spain were the sources of the acute and convalescent COVID-19 samples. PBMCs, B-cell-depleted T cells, or T cells provided the cDNA or gDNA that made up the material.

Original methodology: Scientists estimated how many nucleated cells there were by amplifying reference gene primers. The data were produced by immunoSEQ multiplex PCR, yet TCRdb's version contains in-frame clones alone and is incomplete. V and J calls and clone size are as listed in that table; D and trimming were resolved from the DNA. The sample carries more than 75,000 clones, around 80% recorded once. The receptor comes from a man aged 55-75 years with acute or convalescent COVID-19. Specimen: peripheral blood.

CDR3 in DNA: TGTGCCAGCAGCCAAAGCGGGAGCCACACAGATACGCAGTATTTT. Its protein product is CASSQSGSHTDTQYF. This rearrangement joins TRBV3-1 (or the pseudogene TRBV3-2) to TRBJ2-3; TRBD2 aligns across 8 bases. With 2 bases clipped from V and 2 bases from J, the junction kept 3 bases outside the gene matches. This CDR3 comprises 15 residues. Germline CDR1 is LGHDT and CDR2 is YNNKEL (reference sequence).